This record concerns one T cell receptor beta chain sequence. Trimming removed 6 bases from V and 3 bases from J, with 17 bases in between. There are 15 residues in the CDR3. Germline CDR1 is MNHEY and CDR2 is SVGAGI. This entry comes from a study of T cell responses to AZD1222 COVID-19 vaccine. TCRdb's copy holds only in-frame clones and misses some; the assay was immunoSEQ multiplex PCR. The table records 180,000 or so clones, approximately 95% of them present only once. The source of this sequence is an adult in good health. The rearrangement links TRBV6-5 to TRBJ1-1; D possibly corresponds to TRBD1 (6 bases). The input for sequencing was peripheral blood, taken on day 0 of AZD1222 vaccination. In DNA form, the CDR3 reads TGTGCCAGCAGCCTCGGAGGGGGGATCTACACTGAAGCTTTCTTT. This encodes CASSLGGGIYTEAFF.